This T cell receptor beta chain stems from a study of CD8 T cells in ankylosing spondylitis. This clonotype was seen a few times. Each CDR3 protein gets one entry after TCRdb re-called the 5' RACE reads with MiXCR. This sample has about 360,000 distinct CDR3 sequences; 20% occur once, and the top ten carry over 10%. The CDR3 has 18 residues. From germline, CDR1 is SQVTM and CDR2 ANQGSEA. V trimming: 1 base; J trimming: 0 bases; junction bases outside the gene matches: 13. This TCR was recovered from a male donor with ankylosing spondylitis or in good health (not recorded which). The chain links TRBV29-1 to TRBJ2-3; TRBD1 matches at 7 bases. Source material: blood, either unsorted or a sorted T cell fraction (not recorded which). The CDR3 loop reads CSVEGTVTGSGSTDTQYF. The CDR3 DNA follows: TGCAGCGTTGAAGGTACCGTGACAGGGTCGGGGAGCACAGATACGCAGTATTTT.